This T cell receptor (beta chain) was captured by sequencing in a study of regulatory T cells in long-lasting Graves disease. As for the study in general: The study counted Graves' disease as persistent given over 5 years of antithyroid drugs and positive TSH receptor antibodies.

Time point here: persistent/refractory GD, antithyroid drugs over 5 years with positive TRAb. PBMC RNA was the source of the TCR library. Germline V lookup: CDR1 LGHNA, CDR2 YSLEER. With V trimmed by 3 bases and J by 5 bases, 6 bases remained unmatched. The CDR3 is 15 residues long. Relying on iRepertoire HTBI primers and Arm-PCR of CDR3 regions, the team built TCR beta libraries. TCRdb reprocessed the multiplex PCR reads via MiXCR and lists one record per CDR3 protein. The top ten clones hold less than 25% of a sample with roughly 400,000 distinct CDR3 sequences, 20% to 25% of them seen once. Sequencing used peripheral blood mononuclear cells (PBMCs), obtained when the disease was refractory, from a patient treated with antithyroid drugs. This TCR came from a female donor with Graves disease. The genes are TRBV4-3 and TRBJ2-5; 10 bases are a match to TRBD2. The CDR3 DNA sequence: TGCGCCAGCAGCCAGTCGCTAGCGGGAGCTGAGACCCAGTACTTC. Translation gives CASSQSLAGAETQYF.